This is a list of T cell receptor beta chains from one sample in a study of vaccination and CD4 T cells after COVID-19. In TCRdb, the PCR reads were re-called with MiXCR into one record per CDR3 protein. The table includes 20,000 to 30,000 distinct CDR3 sequences, about three fifths detected once. No antigen has been assigned to these receptors. Source material: CD4+ T cells from blood, cultured in vitro. These receptor sequences come from a human donor who had recovered from COVID-19. Both conserved end residues are part of each CDR3. The D gene is left open where the match is weak. The listing skips clone size in some rows; elsewhere it reads once, few, many or a size class.

d_call: .
j_call: TRBJ1-2
v_call: TRBV2
clone_size: few
cdr3_nt: TGTGCCAGCAGTGGCTTCCGGGACATCGATGGCTACACCTTC
cdr3_aa: CASSGFRDIDGYTF

d_call: .
j_call: TRBJ1-1
v_call: TRBV6-1
clone_size: .
cdr3_nt: TGTGCCAGCAGCCCCTTGGGCACTGGAGCTTTCTTT
cdr3_aa: CASSPLGTGAFF

d_call: .
j_call: TRBJ2-7
v_call: TRBV7-9
clone_size: .
cdr3_nt: TGTGCCAGCAGCTTAGCGGCCCTCGTCTCCGGCGAGCAGTACTTC
cdr3_aa: CASSLAALVSGEQYF

d_call: .
j_call: TRBJ1-5
v_call: TRBV20-1
clone_size: .
cdr3_nt: TGCAGTGCTAGAGAAGTAACTACAGGGAGGCAGCCCCAGCATTTT
cdr3_aa: CSAREVTTGRQPQHF

d_call: .
j_call: TRBJ1-3
v_call: TRBV30
clone_size: .
cdr3_nt: TGTGCCTGGACCGGTGGGTTCGGTGGAAACACCATATATTTT
cdr3_aa: CAWTGGFGGNTIYF

d_call: .
j_call: TRBJ2-7
v_call: TRBV7-9
clone_size: .
cdr3_nt: TGTGCCAGCAGCCCACTCGGTGGAAAGGGCTACGAGCAGTACTTC
cdr3_aa: CASSPLGGKGYEQYF

d_call: TRBD1
j_call: TRBJ2-7
v_call: TRBV20-1
clone_size: .
cdr3_nt: TGCAGTGCTACTAAAGGACAGGGGACCTACGAGCAGTACTTC
cdr3_aa: CSATKGQGTYEQYF

d_call: .
j_call: TRBJ1-6
v_call: TRBV6-2/TRBV6-3
clone_size: .
cdr3_nt: TGTGCCAGCAGTTCCAGGAGCTCCTATAATTCACCCCTCCACTTT
cdr3_aa: CASSSRSSYNSPLHF

d_call: .
j_call: TRBJ1-2
v_call: TRBV28
clone_size: once
cdr3_nt: TGTGCCAGCAGTACGGGGGGGGGCCCTTATGGCTACACCTTC
cdr3_aa: CASSTGGGPYGYTF

d_call: .
j_call: TRBJ2-7
v_call: TRBV20-1
clone_size: .
cdr3_nt: TGCAGTGCTAGTGGCGGGCCTAGCTCCTACGAGCAGTACTTC
cdr3_aa: CSASGGPSSYEQYF

d_call: .
j_call: TRBJ2-3
v_call: TRBV7-9
clone_size: .
cdr3_nt: TGTGCCAGCAGCCTCAGTACTAGCACAGATACGCAGTATTTT
cdr3_aa: CASSLSTSTDTQYF

d_call: TRBD2
j_call: TRBJ2-1
v_call: TRBV20-1
clone_size: few
cdr3_nt: TGCAGTGCACAACTAGCGGGAGGGGGGAATGAGCAGTTCTTC
cdr3_aa: CSAQLAGGGNEQFF

d_call: TRBD1
j_call: TRBJ1-3
v_call: TRBV6-5
clone_size: .
cdr3_nt: TGTGCCAGCAGTTACAAGGACAGGGGAAACACCATATATTTT
cdr3_aa: CASSYKDRGNTIYF

d_call: TRBD1
j_call: TRBJ2-5
v_call: TRBV27
clone_size: .
cdr3_nt: TGCACCAGCAGTTTAAACAGGGGCCAAGAGACCCAGTACTTC
cdr3_aa: CTSSLNRGQETQYF

d_call: .
j_call: TRBJ2-5
v_call: TRBV20-1
clone_size: .
cdr3_nt: TGCAGTGCTAGAGAAAAACCAGGGTTGGAGACCCAGTACTTC
cdr3_aa: CSAREKPGLETQYF

d_call: TRBD1
j_call: TRBJ1-1
v_call: TRBV18
clone_size: .
cdr3_nt: TGTGCCAGCTCATCCTACGACAGGGCGGCTGAAGCTTTCTTT
cdr3_aa: CASSSYDRAAEAFF

d_call: .
j_call: TRBJ1-2
v_call: TRBV5-1
clone_size: .
cdr3_nt: TGCGCCAGCAGCTTCCCGGAGGCTAACTATGGCTACACCTTC
cdr3_aa: CASSFPEANYGYTF

d_call: .
j_call: TRBJ1-5
v_call: TRBV7-9
clone_size: .
cdr3_nt: TGTGCCAGCAGCCCAACCAGAGGGCCAAGGTTAGAGCCCCAGCATTTT
cdr3_aa: CASSPTRGPRLEPQHF

d_call: .
j_call: TRBJ1-6
v_call: TRBV6-1
clone_size: .
cdr3_nt: TGTGCCAGCAGAGGACGGTCGGATTCACCCCTCCACTTT
cdr3_aa: CASRGRSDSPLHF

d_call: .
j_call: TRBJ2-3
v_call: TRBV29-1
clone_size: few
cdr3_nt: TGCAGCGTTACCGGGGACGGGGCAGATACGCAGTATTTT
cdr3_aa: CSVTGDGADTQYF

d_call: .
j_call: TRBJ1-2
v_call: TRBV27
clone_size: .
cdr3_nt: TGTGCCAGCAGTCGGGGGTCCTGGGGCTATGGCTACACCTTC
cdr3_aa: CASSRGSWGYGYTF

d_call: TRBD2
j_call: TRBJ2-7
v_call: TRBV20-1
clone_size: .
cdr3_nt: TGCAGTGCCGGGACTACTGCCTACGAGCAGTACTTC
cdr3_aa: CSAGTTAYEQYF

d_call: TRBD1
j_call: TRBJ2-2
v_call: TRBV20-1
clone_size: .
cdr3_nt: TGCAGTGCTCAGGGACAGACCACCGGGGAGCTGTTTTTT
cdr3_aa: CSAQGQTTGELFF

d_call: TRBD2
j_call: TRBJ2-2
v_call: TRBV7-8
clone_size: once
cdr3_nt: TGTGCCAGCACCCGAGCCCTAGCGGGCCCGGTCGGGGAGCTGTTTTTT
cdr3_aa: CASTRALAGPVGELFF

d_call: .
j_call: TRBJ2-1
v_call: TRBV20-1
clone_size: .
cdr3_nt: TGCTCGAGCCGGGACCGGTCTTACAATGAGCAGTTCTTC
cdr3_aa: CSSRDRSYNEQFF

d_call: TRBD1
j_call: TRBJ1-3
v_call: TRBV6-1
clone_size: .
cdr3_nt: TGTGCCAGCAGACAGGGGGCTGGAAACACCATATATTTT
cdr3_aa: CASRQGAGNTIYF

d_call: TRBD2
j_call: TRBJ2-5
v_call: TRBV28
clone_size: .
cdr3_nt: TGTGCCAGCAGTACCCGGGGCGGGGGGCGAGGGGAGACCCAGTACTTC
cdr3_aa: CASSTRGGGRGETQYF